The next 7 T cell receptor beta chains were all read from a single sample in a study of shared clonotypes between healthy human individuals. The protocol was immunoSEQ multiplex PCR, while the TCRdb copy is restricted to in-frame clones and leaves out a portion. Here the sample spans over a million clones, about 80% being singletons. The sequenced material came from memory CD4+ T cells from PBMCs. Subset of the sample: CD45RA-negative fraction. The receptors originated from a man aged 18 to 30 in good health. Some clones in this sample may be carry-over from other donors' samples.

Concerning this clone itself: Other DNA sequences of this sample code for an identical CDR3. This sequence joins TRBV5-1 and TRBJ1-2; a weak D match, TRBD1 (6 bases). Trimming left V 0 bases short and J 4 bases short, with 13 bases between. Germline V gene data show CDR1 as SGHRS and CDR2 as YFSETQ. The CDR3 sequence is 15 residues long. The CDR3 DNA is TGCGCCAGCAGCTTGGAACAGGGCGGAGGCTATGGCTACACCTTC. It yields the protein CASSLEQGGGYGYTF.

DNA for the CDR3: TGTGCCAGCAGTCCTGGGACAGGGGCTGAGACCCAGTACTTC. It translates to CASSPGTGAETQYF. This rearrangement joins TRBV28 to TRBJ2-5, with 10 bases that match TRBD1. Trimming cost V 5 bases and J 5 bases; bases outside gene matches: 5. The CDR3 is made up of 14 amino acids. Germline values: CDR1 MDHEN, CDR2 SYDVKM.

The chain uses TRBV2 and TRBJ2-7, with D unclear. This CDR3 comprises 15 residues. Germline loops: CDR1 SNHLY, CDR2 FYNNEI. V was pared by 7 bases and J by 3 bases, with 19 bases between. CDR3 sequence reads: CASTVGSWRGYEQYF. The CDR3 DNA reads as TGTGCCAGCACTGTGGGTAGCTGGAGAGGCTACGAGCAGTACTTC. Full variable domain (remainder filled in from reference TRBV2 and TRBJ2-7): EPEVTQTPSHQVTQMGQEVILRCVPISNHLYFYWYRQILGQKVEFLVSFYNNEISEKSEIFDDQFSVERPDGSNFTLKIRSTKLEDSAMYFCASTVGSWRGYEQYFGPGTRLTVT.

This clone was observed a single time. The chain carries TRBV28 and TRBJ2-5; 9 nucleotides match TRBD2. This CDR3 has 15 residues. Germline-derived CDR1 and CDR2 are MDHEN and SYDVKM. The J segment lost 7 bases and the V segment lost 4 bases, leaving 10 bases of the junction unmatched. The CDR3 DNA is TGTGCCAGCAGTTCCCTAGCGGGAATGGTAGGGACCCAGTACTTC. Translation gives CASSSLAGMVGTQYF.

The chain links TRBV7-9 to TRBJ1-2; D is undetermined. V was clipped by 5 bases and J by 6 bases, with 13 bases between them. CDR1 is SEHNR, CDR2 FQNEAQ, per germline (reference sequence). The CDR3 sequence is 13 residues long. The CDR3 sequence: CASSRSGVNGYTF. The CDR3 region has the DNA TGTGCCAGCAGCCGAAGCGGGGTGAATGGCTACACCTTC.

This clone appeared a single time. The chain links TRBV10-1 to TRBJ2-5; perhaps TRBD2 as D (6 bases). Germline assignment: CDR1 WNHNN and CDR2 SYGVQD (reference sequence). The CDR3 consists of 14 residues. The V gene lost 10 bases and the J gene lost 1 base, with 16 bases spanning the gap. The CDR3 loop reads CAIGPGEAQETQYF. As DNA, the CDR3 is TGCGCCATTGGGCCGGGGGAAGCCCAAGAGACCCAGTACTTC.

The V and J genes are TRBV14 and TRBJ2-7, with 8 bases lining up with TRBD1. This CDR3 region has 15 residues. The germline V gene has CDR1 SGHDN and CDR2 FVKESK. V shed 4 bases and J 2 bases; nucleotides not matched to a gene: 7. The CDR3 DNA is TGTGCCAGCAGCCGATGGACAGGGATTCCCTACGAGCAGTACTTC. It specifies CASSRWTGIPYEQYF.